This entry lists 12 T cell receptor beta chains sequenced from one sample in a study of cytomegalovirus exposure and HLA in healthy donors. PCR used 60 Vbeta primers and 13 Jbeta primers. Here immunoSEQ multiplex PCR was the method, and the copy in TCRdb shows in-frame clones only, minus some. The table lists about 150,000 clones, more than 70% of them singletons. Specimen: PBMCs. These receptor sequences come from a boy aged 2-9 years in good health and CMV-seronegative.

This clone has a handful of counts. The V gene is TRBV7-7, the J gene TRBJ1-1; D not certain. This CDR3 region has 13 residues. From germline, CDR1 is SSHAT and CDR2 FNYEAQ (reference sequence). The germline V and J ends were trimmed by 5 bases and 1 base, with 8 bases remaining between them. CDR3 loop: CASSQRENTEAFF. DNA for the CDR3: TGTGCCAGCAGCCAACGGGAGAACACTGAAGCTTTCTTT.

The rearrangement uses TRBV6-1 and TRBJ1-6; D uncertain. The CDR3 is 14 residues long. V dropped 6 bases and J dropped 10 bases, with 16 bases sitting between them. Germline loops: CDR1 MNHNS, CDR2 SASEGT. DNA for the CDR3: TGTGCCAGCAGGTCACCGCCAGGCAGGTCACCCCTCCACTTT. Protein sequence: CASRSPPGRSPLHF.

V gene TRBV7-6 combines with J gene TRBJ2-1, with 8 bases aligning to TRBD2. This CDR3 is 17 amino acids long. J lost 0 bases, V lost 5 bases, and 9 bases had no gene match. Germline-derived CDR1 and CDR2 are SGHVS and FNYEAQ. The CDR3 reads CASSSRLAKSSYNEQFF. In DNA form, the CDR3 reads TGTGCCAGCAGCAGCAGACTAGCGAAGAGCTCCTACAATGAGCAGTTCTTC. The complete variable domain, with remaining parts taken from reference TRBV7-6 and TRBJ2-1, reads GAGVSQSPRYKVTKRGQDVALRCDPISGHVSLYWYRQALGQGPEFLTYFNYEAQQDKSGLPNDRFSAERPEGSISTLTIQRTEQRDSAMYRCASSSRLAKSSYNEQFFGPGTRLTVL.

The chain carries TRBV2 and TRBJ2-5, with D tentatively TRBD1 (5 bases). Germline V lookup: CDR1 SNHLY, CDR2 FYNNEI. CDR3 length: 14 residues. V was pared by 7 bases and J by 0 bases, with 12 bases between. In DNA, the CDR3 is TGTGCCAGCACAGGGATGGGGTACCAAGAGACCCAGTACTTC. Its protein is CASTGMGYQETQYF.

Here the CDR3 DNA reads TGTGCCAGCAGCTTAAGTTGGCCTAGCGCGTACAATGAGCAGTTCTTC. Encoded protein: CASSLSWPSAYNEQFF. This chain uses TRBV7-3 with TRBJ2-1, with D possibly being TRBD2 (6 bases). From germline, CDR1 is SGHTA and CDR2 FQGTGA. This CDR3 spans 16 amino acids. The V and J ends lost 1 base and 4 bases respectively, with 14 bases between them.

V is TRBV25-1 and J is TRBJ1-1, with a tentative D call TRBD1 (6 bases). The germline V gene encodes CDR1 MGHDK and CDR2 SYGVNS. The CDR3 consists of 14 residues. V gave up 7 bases and J gave up 9 bases, with 21 bases separating them. The DNA of the CDR3 is TGTGCCAGCATGAAATTAGGGGGTGAGGGTCAAGCTTTCTTT. It yields the protein CASMKLGGEGQAFF.

The gene calls are TRBV28 and TRBJ2-1, with 9 bases that match TRBD2. The germline V gene encodes CDR1 MDHEN and CDR2 SYDVKM. V shed 3 bases and J 7 bases; nucleotides not matched to a gene: 13. CDR3 length: 17 amino acids. This CDR3 reads CASSFLVAGVGWNEQFF. The CDR3 bases are TGTGCCAGCAGTTTCCTTGTAGCGGGAGTCGGGTGGAATGAGCAGTTCTTC.

This chain joins TRBV19 and TRBJ2-2; D remains ambiguous. Trimming left V 5 bases short and J 6 bases short, with 13 bases between. From germline, CDR1 is LNHDA and CDR2 SQIVND (reference sequence). The CDR3 extends over 14 amino acids. CDR3 DNA sequence: TGTGCCAGTAGTCAGATACTGCGGTCCGGGGAGCTGTTTTTT. It yields the protein CASSQILRSGELFF.

The DNA for the CDR3 is TGTGCCAGTAGTATAGGCAGATTTAGCAATCAGCCCCAGCATTTT. As protein: CASSIGRFSNQPQHF. The chain is built from TRBV19 and TRBJ1-5; D is unresolved. The CDR3 is made up of 15 amino acids. Germline V gives CDR1 LNHDA, CDR2 SQIVND (reference sequence). Deletions cut 1 base from V and 0 bases from J, with 7 bases between.

The V and J genes are TRBV7-9 and TRBJ1-5; 8 bases fit TRBD1. The V gene end was trimmed by 1 base and the J gene end by 1 base; junction bases not matched to a gene: 6. Per the germline V gene, CDR1 is SEHNR and CDR2 is FQNEAQ (reference sequence). The CDR3 is 17 residues long. This chain's CDR3 is CASSLGTGTRSNQPQHF. CDR3 DNA: TGTGCCAGCAGCTTAGGGACAGGGACGAGAAGCAATCAGCCCCAGCATTTT. The full variable domain, in which reference TRBV7-9 and TRBJ1-5 provide the parts outside the CDR3, is DTGVSQNPRHKITKRGQNVTFRCDPISEHNRLYWYRQTLGQGPEFLTYFQNEAQLEKSRLLSDRFSAERPKGSFSTLEIQRTEQGDSAMYLCASSLGTGTRSNQPQHFGDGTRLSIL.

The chain is built from TRBV7-3 and TRBJ2-4; TRBD2 agrees at 10 bases. The length of the CDR3 is 14 residues. Looked up from germline, CDR1 is SGHTA and CDR2 is FQGTGA. With V trimmed by 8 bases and J by 5 bases, 6 bases remained unmatched. CDR3 bases: TGTGCCAGCGGAGCGGGAGGGTTCCAAAACATTCAGTACTTC. Protein sequence: CASGAGGFQNIQYF.

J is TRBJ1-3 and V is TRBV5-1; D is ambiguous. The CDR3 is 15 amino acids. V lost 4 bases to trimming and J lost 0 bases, with 11 bases between them. Per the germline V gene, CDR1 is SGHRS and CDR2 is YFSETQ. CDR3 loop: CASSLRSDSGNTIYF. In nucleotides, the CDR3 is TGCGCCAGCAGCCTCCGGTCCGACTCTGGAAACACCATATATTTT.